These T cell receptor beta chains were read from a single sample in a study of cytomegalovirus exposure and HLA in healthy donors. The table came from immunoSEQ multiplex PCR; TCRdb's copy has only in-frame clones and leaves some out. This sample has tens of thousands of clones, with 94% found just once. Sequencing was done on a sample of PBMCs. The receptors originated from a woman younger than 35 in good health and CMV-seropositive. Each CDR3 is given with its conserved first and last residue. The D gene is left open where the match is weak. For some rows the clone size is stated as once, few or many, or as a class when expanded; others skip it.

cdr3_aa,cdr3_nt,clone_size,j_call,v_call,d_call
CATKRQGQETQYF,TGTGCCACCAAGAGACAGGGACAAGAGACCCAGTACTTC,.,TRBJ2-5,TRBV28,TRBD1
CASTQESSYNSPLHF,TGTGCCAGCACCCAAGAGAGCTCCTATAATTCACCCCTCCACTTT,once,TRBJ1-6,TRBV7-6,.
CASSFGDLAGPDTQYF,TGTGCCAGCAGCTTTGGTGATCTAGCGGGACCAGATACGCAGTATTTT,.,TRBJ2-3,TRBV12-1,.
CASSLISLALGEQFF,TGTGCCAGCAGTTTAATCTCTCTAGCTTTGGGTGAGCAGTTCTTC,.,TRBJ2-1,TRBV27,.
CSVKGVDYGYTF,TGCAGCGTGAAGGGGGTCGACTATGGCTACACCTTC,.,TRBJ1-2,TRBV29-1,.
CASSLVGRETNEQYF,TGTGCCAGCAGCTTGGTGGGGCGGGAGACTAACGAGCAGTACTTC,.,TRBJ2-7,TRBV5-4,TRBD2
CASTISTGGNTIYF,TGTGCCAGTACTATATCAACAGGTGGAAACACCATATATTTT,.,TRBJ1-3,TRBV19,.
CASSEGARPIYGYTF,TGTGCCAGCAGTGAAGGGGCCAGGCCAATCTATGGCTACACCTTC,few,TRBJ1-2,TRBV6-1,.
CASSLWGGQPQHF,TGCGCCAGCAGCTTGTGGGGAGGTCAGCCCCAGCATTTT,.,TRBJ1-5,TRBV5-1,.
CASSSPTQGNEQYF,TGTGCCAGCAGCTCTCCCACACAGGGGAACGAGCAGTACTTC,.,TRBJ2-7,TRBV9,TRBD1
CRGTSGATGYF,TGCAGGGGGACTAGCGGGGCCACGGGGTACTTC,once,TRBJ2-7,TRBV20-1,TRBD2
CASITPRTGGNQPQHF,TGTGCCAGCATTACACCTCGGACAGGGGGCAATCAGCCCCAGCATTTT,.,TRBJ1-5,TRBV28,TRBD1
CAIRSAGNEKLFF,TGTGCCATCAGGTCGGCAGGGAATGAAAAACTGTTTTTT,few,TRBJ1-4,TRBV10-3,.
CASSYGQESNQPQHF,TGTGCCAGCAGCTATGGACAGGAGAGCAATCAGCCCCAGCATTTT,.,TRBJ1-5,TRBV7-8,TRBD1
CASTTIRDRGGVIQYF,TGTGCCAGCACCACCATCCGGGACAGGGGAGGTGTCATTCAGTACTTC,.,TRBJ2-4,TRBV28,TRBD1
CASSLVGGYEQYF,TGTGCCAGCAGCTTAGTGGGAGGCTACGAGCAGTACTTC,once,TRBJ2-7,TRBV7-9,.
CASSIRTDPGELFF,TGTGCCAGTAGTATTCGAACAGACCCCGGGGAGCTGTTTTTT,.,TRBJ2-2,TRBV19,.
CASSQGSSGHQETQYF,TGTGCCAGCAGCCAAGGGTCTAGCGGACATCAAGAGACCCAGTACTTC,.,TRBJ2-5,TRBV4-2,TRBD2
CASSEVLGDRVGTNEKLFF,TGTGCCAGCAGTGAAGTGTTAGGGGACAGGGTTGGGACTAATGAAAAACTGTTTTTT,.,TRBJ1-4,TRBV6-1,TRBD1
CASSLFPGQGRRQETQYF,TGCGCCAGCAGCTTGTTTCCGGGACAGGGAAGAAGGCAAGAGACCCAGTACTTC,.,TRBJ2-5,TRBV5-1,TRBD1
CASSQDGRQYLPRNYGYTF,TGCGCCAGCAGCCAAGATGGCAGGCAATACCTACCTCGAAACTATGGCTACACCTTC,.,TRBJ1-2,TRBV4-1,.
CASSLVKLDRGNSPLHF,TGTGCCAGCAGCTTAGTAAAGTTGGACAGGGGGAACTCACCCCTCCACTTT,.,TRBJ1-6,TRBV11-2,TRBD1
CASSRRTSGARGDPSTDTQYF,TGTGCCAGCAGCAGAAGGACTAGCGGGGCCCGAGGGGATCCTAGCACAGATACGCAGTATTTT,.,TRBJ2-3,TRBV21-1,.
CASSLWAGQGRGYTF,TGTGCCAGCAGTCTATGGGCCGGACAGGGCCGTGGCTACACCTTC,.,TRBJ1-2,TRBV28,TRBD1
CATSPSGSYNSPLHF,TGTGCCACCAGCCCTTCGGGCTCCTATAATTCACCCCTCCACTTT,few,TRBJ1-6,TRBV15,.
CASSLDYSNRDGYTF,TGTGCCAGCAGCTTGGACTATAGCAATCGCGATGGCTACACCTTC,.,TRBJ1-2,TRBV5-4,.
CASREGLAGTDTQYF,TGTGCCAGCAGGGAGGGACTAGCGGGGACTGATACGCAGTATTTT,.,TRBJ2-3,TRBV2,TRBD2
CASSYESNYNEQFF,TGTGCCAGCAGTTATGAGAGTAACTACAATGAGCAGTTCTTC,.,TRBJ2-1,TRBV6-5,.
CASTLRNRQETQYF,TGTGCCAGCACCCTAAGGAACAGACAAGAGACCCAGTACTTC,.,TRBJ2-5,TRBV28,.
CASRRGSNEQYF,TGTGCCAGCAGAAGGGGCAGCAACGAGCAGTACTTC,.,TRBJ2-7,TRBV28,.
CASSLGTTGDQPQHF,TGTGCCAGCAGCTTAGGGACAACAGGGGACCAGCCCCAGCATTTT,.,TRBJ1-5,TRBV7-2,TRBD1